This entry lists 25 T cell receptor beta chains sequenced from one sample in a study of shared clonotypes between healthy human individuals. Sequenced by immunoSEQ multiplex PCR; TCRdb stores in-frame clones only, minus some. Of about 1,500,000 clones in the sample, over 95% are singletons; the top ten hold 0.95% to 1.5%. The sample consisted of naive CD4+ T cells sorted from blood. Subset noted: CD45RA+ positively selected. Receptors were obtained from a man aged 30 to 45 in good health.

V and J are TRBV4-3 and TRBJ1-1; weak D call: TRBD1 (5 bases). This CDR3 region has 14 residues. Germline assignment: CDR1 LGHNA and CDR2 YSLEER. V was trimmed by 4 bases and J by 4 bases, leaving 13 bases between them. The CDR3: CASSLKYGGTEAFF. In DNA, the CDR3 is TGCGCCAGCAGCCTCAAATACGGGGGCACTGAAGCTTTCTTT.

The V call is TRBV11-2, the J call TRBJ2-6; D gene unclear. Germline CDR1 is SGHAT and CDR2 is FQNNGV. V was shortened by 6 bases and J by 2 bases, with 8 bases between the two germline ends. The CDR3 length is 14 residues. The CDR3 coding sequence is TGTGCCAGCAGGGCGGTGGCTGGGGCCAACGTCCTGACTTTC. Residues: CASRAVAGANVLTF.

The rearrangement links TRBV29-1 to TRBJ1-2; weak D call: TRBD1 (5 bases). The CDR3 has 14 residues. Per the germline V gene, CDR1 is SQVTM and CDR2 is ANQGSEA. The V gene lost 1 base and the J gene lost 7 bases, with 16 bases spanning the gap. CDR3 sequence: CSVEVLRGGTGYTF. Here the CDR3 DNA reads TGCAGCGTTGAAGTTCTGAGGGGCGGCACTGGCTACACCTTC.

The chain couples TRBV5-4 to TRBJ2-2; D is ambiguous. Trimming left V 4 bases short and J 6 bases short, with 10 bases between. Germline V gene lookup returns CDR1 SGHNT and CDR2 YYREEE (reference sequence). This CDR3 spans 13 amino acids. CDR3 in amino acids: CASSPLGAGELFF. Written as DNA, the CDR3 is TGTGCCAGCAGCCCGCTTGGGGCCGGGGAGCTGTTTTTT.

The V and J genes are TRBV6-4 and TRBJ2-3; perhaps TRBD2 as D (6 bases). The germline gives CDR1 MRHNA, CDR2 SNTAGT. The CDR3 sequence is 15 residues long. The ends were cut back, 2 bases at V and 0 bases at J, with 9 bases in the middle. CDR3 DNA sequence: TGTGCCAGCAGTGACGGGAGCGGGAGCACAGATACGCAGTATTTT. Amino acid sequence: CASSDGSGSTDTQYF.

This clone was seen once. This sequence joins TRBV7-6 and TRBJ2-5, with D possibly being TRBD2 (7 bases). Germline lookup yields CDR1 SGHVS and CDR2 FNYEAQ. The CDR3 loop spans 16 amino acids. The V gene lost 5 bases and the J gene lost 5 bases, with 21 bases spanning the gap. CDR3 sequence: CASSPRTGGGWETQYF. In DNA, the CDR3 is TGTGCCAGCAGCCCAAGGACGGGGGGCGGCTGGGAGACCCAGTACTTC.

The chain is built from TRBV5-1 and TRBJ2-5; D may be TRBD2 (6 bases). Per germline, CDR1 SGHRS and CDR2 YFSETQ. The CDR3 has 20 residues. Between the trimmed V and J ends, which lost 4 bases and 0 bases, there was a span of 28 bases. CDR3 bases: TGCGCCAGCAGCGACTTTACCCTAGTGGCTAGGCGGAGGGACCAAGAGACCCAGTACTTC. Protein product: CASSDFTLVARRRDQETQYF.

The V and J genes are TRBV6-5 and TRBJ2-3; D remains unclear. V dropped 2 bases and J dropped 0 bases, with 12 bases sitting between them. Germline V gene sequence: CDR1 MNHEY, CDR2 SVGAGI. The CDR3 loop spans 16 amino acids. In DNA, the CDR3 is TGTGCCAGCAGTTACGTCATCCCCGTTAGCACAGATACGCAGTATTTT. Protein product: CASSYVIPVSTDTQYF.

The CDR3 is CASSETRGSWYEQYF. As DNA, the CDR3 is TGTGCCAGCAGCGAAACACGTGGGAGTTGGTACGAGCAGTACTTC. The V and J genes are TRBV7-9 and TRBJ2-7, with D possibly being TRBD2 (5 bases). With 5 bases removed from V and 4 bases from J, the gap between germline ends came to 18 bases. The germline CDR1 and CDR2 sequences are SEHNR and FQNEAQ (reference sequence). The CDR3 has 15 residues.

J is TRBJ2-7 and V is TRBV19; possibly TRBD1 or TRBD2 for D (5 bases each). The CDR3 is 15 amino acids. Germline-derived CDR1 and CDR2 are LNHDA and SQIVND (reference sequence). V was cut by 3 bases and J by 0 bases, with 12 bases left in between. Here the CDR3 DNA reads TGTGCCAGTAGTATGGGGCGGGCCCACTCCTACGAGCAGTACTTC. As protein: CASSMGRAHSYEQYF.

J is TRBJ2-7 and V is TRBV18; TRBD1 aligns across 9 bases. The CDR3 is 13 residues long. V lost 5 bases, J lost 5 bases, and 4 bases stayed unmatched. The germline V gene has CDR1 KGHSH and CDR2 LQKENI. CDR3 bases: TGTGCCAGCTCAGGGACAGGGATACACGAGCAGTACTTC. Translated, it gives CASSGTGIHEQYF.

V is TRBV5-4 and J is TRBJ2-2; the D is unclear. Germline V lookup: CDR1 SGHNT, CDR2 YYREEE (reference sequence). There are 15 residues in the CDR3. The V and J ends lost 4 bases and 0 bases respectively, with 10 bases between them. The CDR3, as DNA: TGTGCCAGCAGCCCGACGCAGACGAACACCGGGGAGCTGTTTTTT. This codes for CASSPTQTNTGELFF.

The chain's CDR3 is CASSETGPYQPQHF. CDR3 nucleotides: TGTGCCAGCAGTGAGACAGGCCCCTATCAGCCCCAGCATTTT. The chain employs TRBV2 and TRBJ1-5; possible D gene TRBD1, 6 bases. Trimming removed 3 bases at V and 5 bases at J, with 11 bases between. The CDR3 sequence is 14 residues long. The V gene's germline CDR1 is SNHLY and CDR2 FYNNEI.

The CDR3 coding sequence is TGTGCCAGCCGCGGGCCAGATACAGGGAACTTCTATGGCTACACCTTC. Translation: CASRGPDTGNFYGYTF. The chain links TRBV28 to TRBJ1-2; possibly TRBD1 for D (6 bases). CDR1 and CDR2 (germline): MDHEN, SYDVKM. The ends were cut back, 8 bases at V and 4 bases at J, with 23 bases in the middle. The CDR3 covers 16 residues.

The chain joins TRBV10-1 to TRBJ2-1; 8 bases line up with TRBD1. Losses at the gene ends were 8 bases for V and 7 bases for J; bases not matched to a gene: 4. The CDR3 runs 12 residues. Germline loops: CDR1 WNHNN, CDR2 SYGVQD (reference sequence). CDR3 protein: CASSTGVNEQFF. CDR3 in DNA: TGCGCCAGCTCGACAGGGGTTAATGAGCAGTTCTTC.

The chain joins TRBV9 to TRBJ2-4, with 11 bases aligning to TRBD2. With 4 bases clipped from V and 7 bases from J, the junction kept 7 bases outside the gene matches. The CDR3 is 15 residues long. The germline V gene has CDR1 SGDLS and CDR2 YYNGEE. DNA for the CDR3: TGTGCCAGCAGCCCCCTAGCGGGAGGAGGGAACATTCAGTACTTC. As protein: CASSPLAGGGNIQYF. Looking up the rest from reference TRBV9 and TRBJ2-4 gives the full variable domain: DSGVTQTPKHLITATGQRVTLRCSPRSGDLSVYWYQQSLDQGLQFLIQYYNGEERAKGNILERFSAQQFPDLHSELNLSSLELGDSALYFCASSPLAGGGNIQYFGAGTRLSVL.

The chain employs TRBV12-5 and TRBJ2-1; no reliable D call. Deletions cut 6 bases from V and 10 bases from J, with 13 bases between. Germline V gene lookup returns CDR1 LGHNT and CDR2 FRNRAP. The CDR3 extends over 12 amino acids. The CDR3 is CASGTTIREQFF. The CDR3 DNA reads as TGTGCTAGTGGAACTACGATACGGGAGCAGTTCTTC.

CDR3: CASSIRLVGEQYF. The CDR3 nucleotides are TGTGCCAGCAGCATTCGACTAGTGGGCGAGCAGTACTTC. The chain recombines TRBV11-2 with TRBJ2-7; possible D gene TRBD2, 6 bases. Per germline, CDR1 SGHAT and CDR2 FQNNGV. The CDR3 runs 13 residues. V was pared by 5 bases and J by 6 bases, with 14 bases between.

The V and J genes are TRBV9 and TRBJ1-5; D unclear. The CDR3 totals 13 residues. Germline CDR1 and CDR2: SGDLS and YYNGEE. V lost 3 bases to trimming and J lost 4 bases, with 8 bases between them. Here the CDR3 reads CASSERRNQPQHF. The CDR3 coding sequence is TGTGCCAGCAGCGAAAGGCGGAATCAGCCCCAGCATTTT.

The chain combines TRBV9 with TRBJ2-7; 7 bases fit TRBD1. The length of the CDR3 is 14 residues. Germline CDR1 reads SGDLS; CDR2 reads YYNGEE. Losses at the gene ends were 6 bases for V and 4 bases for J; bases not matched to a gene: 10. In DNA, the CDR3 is TGTGCCAGCACCCCAGGGGGTAGGACTTACGAGCAGTACTTC. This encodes CASTPGGRTYEQYF.

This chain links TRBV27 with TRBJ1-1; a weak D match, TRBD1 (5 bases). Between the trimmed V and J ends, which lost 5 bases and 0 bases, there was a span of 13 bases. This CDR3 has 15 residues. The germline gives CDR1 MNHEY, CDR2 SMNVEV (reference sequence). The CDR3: CASSPQRQLNTEAFF. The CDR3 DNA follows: TGTGCCAGCAGTCCCCAGAGACAGTTGAACACTGAAGCTTTCTTT.

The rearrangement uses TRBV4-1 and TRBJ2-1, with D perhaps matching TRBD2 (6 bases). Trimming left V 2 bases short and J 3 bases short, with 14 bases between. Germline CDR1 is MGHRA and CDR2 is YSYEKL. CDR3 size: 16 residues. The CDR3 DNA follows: TGCGCCAGCAGCCAAAGATTACTAGCTGGCTACAATGAGCAGTTCTTC. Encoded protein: CASSQRLLAGYNEQFF.

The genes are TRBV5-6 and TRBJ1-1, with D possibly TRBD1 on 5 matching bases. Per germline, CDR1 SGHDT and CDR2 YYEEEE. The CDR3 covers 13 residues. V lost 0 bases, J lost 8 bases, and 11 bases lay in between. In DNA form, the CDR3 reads TGTGCCAGCAGCTTGGGAGACTGGACAGAAGCTTTCTTT. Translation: CASSLGDWTEAFF.

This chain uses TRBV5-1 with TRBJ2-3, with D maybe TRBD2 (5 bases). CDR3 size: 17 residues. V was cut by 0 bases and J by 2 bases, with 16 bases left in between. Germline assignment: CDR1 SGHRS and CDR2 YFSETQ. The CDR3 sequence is CASSLAGVPAYTDTQYF. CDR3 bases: TGCGCCAGCAGCTTGGCCGGGGTCCCCGCCTACACAGATACGCAGTATTTT.

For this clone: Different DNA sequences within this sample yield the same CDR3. The CDR3 region has the DNA TGTGCCAGCAGCCTCTCGCACAATGAGCAGTTCTTC. Protein: CASSLSHNEQFF. J is TRBJ2-1 and V is TRBV7-2; no clear D gene. Germline values: CDR1 SGHTA, CDR2 FQGNSA. Trimming left V 5 bases short and J 5 bases short, with 7 bases between. This CDR3 is built from 12 residues.